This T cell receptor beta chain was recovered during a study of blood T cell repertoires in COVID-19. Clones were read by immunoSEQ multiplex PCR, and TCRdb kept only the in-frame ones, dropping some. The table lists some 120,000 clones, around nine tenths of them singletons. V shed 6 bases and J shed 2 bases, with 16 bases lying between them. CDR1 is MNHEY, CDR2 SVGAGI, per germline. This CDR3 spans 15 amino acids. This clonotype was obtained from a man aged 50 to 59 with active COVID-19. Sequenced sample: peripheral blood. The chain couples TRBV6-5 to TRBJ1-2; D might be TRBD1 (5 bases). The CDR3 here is CASRPPGDRNYGYTF. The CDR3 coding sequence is TGTGCCAGCAGGCCACCGGGAGACAGAAACTATGGCTACACCTTC.